Shown below are 16 T cell receptor beta chains from a single sample sequenced in a study of blood T cell repertoires in COVID-19. Sequencing used immunoSEQ multiplex PCR; TCRdb keeps in-frame clones, though not all of them. The profile covers some 190,000 clones, with around 85% appearing a single time and 0.95% to 1.3% taken by the ten largest. The sample was peripheral blood. All receptors come from a man between 25 and 39 years old with acute or convalescent COVID-19.

V is TRBV7-2 and J is TRBJ1-1; no firm D call. The CDR3 contains 15 residues. V was trimmed by 5 bases and J by 4 bases, leaving 17 bases between them. Per the germline V gene, CDR1 is SGHTA and CDR2 is FQGNSA. CDR3 sequence (DNA): TGTGCCAGCAGCCTTGCACGAGGAGGAAGCACTGAAGCTTTCTTT. Amino acids: CASSLARGGSTEAFF.

The chain links TRBV6-8 to TRBJ2-2, with 8 bases lining up with TRBD1. This CDR3 has 13 residues. V gave up 9 bases and J gave up 0 bases; unmatched junction bases: 0. Germline loops: CDR1 MNHGY, CDR2 SAAAGT. Here the CDR3 reads CARGQANTGELFF. In DNA, the CDR3 is TGTGCCAGGGGACAGGCGAACACCGGGGAGCTGTTTTTT.

This clone appeared a few times. The rearrangement links TRBV30 to TRBJ1-1, with D hard to call. This CDR3 has 14 residues. CDR1 and CDR2 from the germline V gene are GTSNPN and SVGIG (reference sequence). Between the trimmed V and J ends, which lost 4 bases and 0 bases, there was a span of 12 bases. The CDR3 sequence: CAWIRLTMNTEAFF. The CDR3 DNA is TGTGCCTGGATTCGACTTACTATGAACACTGAAGCTTTCTTT.

The chain combines TRBV30 with TRBJ1-5; 9 bases are a match to TRBD1. Germline CDR1 GTSNPN, CDR2 SVGIG (reference sequence). The CDR3 covers 15 residues. The V and J ends lost 2 bases and 7 bases, in that order; junction bases with no gene match: 9. CDR3 amino acids: CAWSSTGGRRQPQHF. The DNA of the CDR3 is TGTGCCTGGAGTTCGACAGGGGGGCGTCGGCAGCCCCAGCATTTT.

The V call is TRBV9, the J call TRBJ1-1, with 7 bases that match TRBD1. Trimming at V came to 3 bases and at J to 7 bases, leaving 3 bases not matched to a gene. The CDR3 has 12 amino acids. Per germline, CDR1 SGDLS and CDR2 YYNGEE. The CDR3 region has the DNA TGTGCCAGCAGCGGAAGGGGGCGTGAAGCTTTCTTT. Its protein is CASSGRGREAFF.

This clone has just a few counts. The gene calls are TRBV30 and TRBJ1-6; no clear D gene. This CDR3 spans 14 amino acids. The germline gives CDR1 GTSNPN, CDR2 SVGIG (reference sequence). V lost 5 bases and J lost 6, with 14 bases in between. CDR3 nucleotides: TGTGCCTGGTGCCCCTCCGGGATTAATTCACCCCTCCACTTT. This gives the protein CAWCPSGINSPLHF.

The rearrangement joins TRBV7-8 to TRBJ1-2, with 9 nucleotides matching TRBD1. The CDR3 runs to 15 residues. CDR1 and CDR2 (germline): SGHVS, FQNEAQ. Trimming took 0 bases from V and 7 from J; bases not matched to a gene: 6. The CDR3 loop reads CASSLALTGGSGYTF. For the CDR3, the DNA is TGTGCCAGCAGCTTAGCGCTAACAGGGGGCTCTGGCTACACCTTC.

The gene calls are TRBV28 and TRBJ1-2; D is unclear. CDR1 MDHEN and CDR2 SYDVKM come from the germline V gene. This CDR3 comprises 16 residues. Trimming removed 1 base from V and 4 bases from J, with 16 bases in between. The CDR3 DNA reads TGTGCCAGCAGTTTATCCTACGTATCGGGTACCTATGGCTACACCTTC. Protein sequence: CASSLSYVSGTYGYTF.

The chain combines TRBV5-4 with TRBJ1-1; D is uncertain. CDR3 length: 12 amino acids. The V gene's germline CDR1 is SGHNT and CDR2 YYREEE (reference sequence). V gave up 0 bases and J gave up 6 bases, with 6 bases separating them. CDR3 sequence (DNA): TGTGCCAGCAGCTTGGATAGCGCTGAAGCTTTCTTT. Amino acid sequence: CASSLDSAEAFF.

This clone showed up just a few times. V is TRBV28 and J is TRBJ1-1; 8 bases match TRBD1. CDR3 length: 15 residues. The ends lost 8 bases at V and 3 bases at J; junction bases unmatched: 11. Germline CDR1 reads MDHEN; CDR2 reads SYDVKM. The CDR3 reads CASPRRLGQDTEAFF. The CDR3 bases are TGTGCCAGCCCGAGAAGGTTGGGACAGGACACTGAAGCTTTCTTT.

This rearrangement joins TRBV30 to TRBJ1-1, with TRBD1 identical over 7 bases. Unmatched junction bases numbered 14, after V lost 5 bases and J lost 5 bases. CDR3 length equals 15 residues. Germline CDR1 is GTSNPN and CDR2 is SVGIG (reference sequence). The CDR3: CAWLRTGTELTEAFF. The CDR3 DNA reads as TGTGCCTGGCTAAGGACCGGGACAGAGCTGACTGAAGCTTTCTTT.

V usage is TRBV2 and J usage is TRBJ2-1, with D possibly being TRBD2 (6 bases). CDR3 length: 16 amino acids. V was trimmed by 6 bases and J by 0 bases, leaving 15 bases between them. CDR1 is SNHLY and CDR2 is FYNNEI in the germline V gene. The DNA of the CDR3 is TGTGCCAGCAGGACGAGCGGGTCACTCTCCTACAATGAGCAGTTCTTC. This encodes CASRTSGSLSYNEQFF. The full variable domain, its missing parts supplied by reference TRBV2 and TRBJ2-1, is EPEVTQTPSHQVTQMGQEVILRCVPISNHLYFYWYRQILGQKVEFLVSFYNNEISEKSEIFDDQFSVERPDGSNFTLKIRSTKLEDSAMYFCASRTSGSLSYNEQFFGPGTRLTVL.

V gene TRBV7-9 combines with J gene TRBJ1-1, with D maybe TRBD1 (6 bases). The CDR3 has 11 residues. V lost 5 bases, J lost 9 bases, and 10 bases lay in between. CDR1 and CDR2 from the germline V gene are SEHNR and FQNEAQ (reference sequence). In DNA, the CDR3 is TGTGCCAGCAGCGTTGGGGACAAAGCTTTCTTT. Its protein is CASSVGDKAFF.

The J gene is TRBJ2-5, the V gene TRBV19; 8 positions match TRBD1. The length of the CDR3 is 13 residues. V shed 3 bases, J shed 4 bases, and the junction held 1 base outside the gene matches. The germline V gene has CDR1 LNHDA and CDR2 SQIVND (reference sequence). In nucleotides, the CDR3 is TGTGCCAGTAGTATGGACAGGGTAGAGACCCAGTACTTC. This gives the protein CASSMDRVETQYF.

The CDR3 is CASSATGNSYEQYF. CDR3 bases: TGTGCCAGCAGCGCGACAGGGAACTCCTACGAGCAGTACTTC. The chain joins TRBV9 to TRBJ2-7; TRBD1 aligns across 7 bases. Germline CDR1 and CDR2: SGDLS and YYNGEE. The ends lost 3 bases at V and 0 bases at J; junction bases unmatched: 3. This CDR3 contains 14 residues.

The chain is built from TRBV5-5 and TRBJ1-1, with D possibly being TRBD1 (5 bases). Trimming removed 4 bases from V and 4 bases from J, with 8 bases in between. Germline CDR1 is SGHKS and CDR2 is YYEKEE (reference sequence). This CDR3 has 12 residues. CDR3 sequence reads: CASSRGGTEAFF. CDR3 DNA sequence: TGTGCCAGCAGCCGGGGGGGCACTGAAGCTTTCTTT.